A single sample gave rise to the 30 T cell receptor beta chains below, sequenced in a study of blood T cell repertoires in COVID-19. The table came from immunoSEQ multiplex PCR; TCRdb's copy has only in-frame clones and leaves some out. The sample consists of tens of thousands of clones, 80% to 90% of them appearing once. Specimen: peripheral blood. The receptors originated from a man younger than 40 with active or convalescent COVID-19.

The chain is built from TRBV6-5 and TRBJ1-6, with D hard to call. Germline lookup yields CDR1 MNHEY and CDR2 SVGAGI. Trimming stripped 0 bases from V and 8 bases from J, with 5 bases between. This CDR3 contains 13 residues. The CDR3 sequence: CASSYSRYSPLHF. CDR3 nucleotides: TGTGCCAGCAGTTACTCCCGGTATTCACCCCTCCACTTT.

The V gene is TRBV11-1, the J gene TRBJ2-1; no definite D call. The CDR3 loop spans 13 amino acids. Per the germline V gene, CDR1 is SGHAT and CDR2 is FQDESV (reference sequence). The V end lost 6 bases, the J end lost 5 bases, and 11 bases lay between the germline ends. CDR3 sequence: CASRPDWNNEQFF. The CDR3 DNA reads TGTGCCAGCAGACCCGACTGGAACAATGAGCAGTTCTTC.

This chain joins TRBV28 and TRBJ2-1; D is possibly TRBD1 (5 bases). The germline V and J ends were trimmed by 10 bases and 7 bases, with 11 bases remaining between them. The germline V gene has CDR1 MDHEN and CDR2 SYDVKM. The CDR3 totals 11 residues. This chain's CDR3 is CANGRVNEQFF. CDR3 bases: TGTGCCAACGGCAGGGTAAATGAGCAGTTCTTC.

The rearrangement uses TRBV7-8 and TRBJ1-1; D unresolved. The CDR3 has 14 amino acids. Germline CDR1 SGHVS, CDR2 FQNEAQ. Trimming took 1 base from V and 1 from J, leaving 7 bases between them. CDR3 bases: TGTGCCAGCAGCTTAGGGGCCTCGAACACTGAAGCTTTCTTT. This sequence encodes CASSLGASNTEAFF.

This clone was seen only once. The chain combines TRBV6-5 with TRBJ2-4, with TRBD2 as a possible D gene (6 bases). V gave up 6 bases and J gave up 0 bases, with 12 bases separating them. The CDR3 runs to 15 residues. CDR1 is MNHEY and CDR2 is SVGAGI in the germline V gene. The CDR3 region is CASRLGTLAKNIQYF. CDR3 DNA: TGTGCCAGCAGGTTGGGGACTCTAGCCAAAAACATTCAGTACTTC.

This clone was seen just once. The V gene is TRBV6-6, the J gene TRBJ2-7; D may be TRBD1 (5 bases). CDR1 is MNHNY and CDR2 is SVGAGI in the germline V gene (reference sequence). The CDR3 is made up of 14 amino acids. V lost 5 bases to trimming and J lost 4 bases, with 15 bases between them. The CDR3: CASSTPGPKYEQYV. In DNA, the CDR3 is TGTGCCAGCAGTACCCCAGGGCCCAAGTACGAGCAGTACGTC.

J is TRBJ1-1 and V is TRBV11-2; 8 bases match TRBD1. CDR1 SGHAT and CDR2 FQNNGV come from the germline V gene. The CDR3 covers 15 residues. V lost 3 bases, J lost 2 bases, and 5 bases stayed unmatched. The CDR3 region has the DNA TGTGCCAGCAGCTTGGGACAGGCGATTAACACTGAAGCTTTCTTT. Protein: CASSLGQAINTEAFF.

The chain couples TRBV11-3 to TRBJ1-1; 10 bases line up with TRBD1. Germline V CDR1 and CDR2: SGHNT, YENEEA. Trimming took 4 bases from V and 4 from J; bases not matched to a gene: 9. This CDR3 comprises 16 residues. The DNA for the CDR3 is TGTGCCAGCAGCTCACCATGGGACAGGGGCCTCACTGAAGCTTTCTTT. It translates to CASSSPWDRGLTEAFF.

The chain carries TRBV28 and TRBJ1-4; no firm D call. This CDR3 region has 14 residues. From germline, CDR1 is MDHEN and CDR2 SYDVKM. The V and J ends lost 5 bases and 6 bases respectively, with 13 bases between them. The CDR3 sequence is CASSLGRADEKLFF. In DNA form, the CDR3 reads TGTGCCAGCAGTCTTGGGAGGGCGGATGAAAAACTGTTTTTT. The entire variable domain, with the rest obtained from reference TRBV28 and TRBJ1-4, is as follows: DVKVTQSSRYLVKRTGEKVFLECVQDMDHENMFWYRQDPGLGLRLIYFSYDVKMKEKGDIPEGYSVSREKKERFSLILESASTNQTSMYLCASSLGRADEKLFFGSGTQLSVL.

The table lists this clone with a few counts. Other nucleotide sequences in the sample specify the same CDR3. The chain recombines TRBV24-1 with TRBJ1-1, with 7 bases fitting TRBD1. The CDR3 is 13 residues long. Germline CDR1 KGHDR, CDR2 SFDVKD. Trimming cost V 4 bases and J 4 bases; bases outside gene matches: 2. CDR3 DNA: TGTGCCACCAGTGACCGGACAGGCACTGAAGCTTTCTTT. It codes for CATSDRTGTEAFF.

The V gene is TRBV15, the J gene TRBJ1-5; no clear D gene. CDR1 and CDR2 from the germline V gene are LNHNV and YYDKDF (reference sequence). V was cut by 3 bases and J by 4 bases, with 4 bases left in between. The CDR3 extends over 12 amino acids. The CDR3 DNA reads as TGTGCCACCAGCAGTACAAATCAGCCCCAGCATTTT. Its translation is CATSSTNQPQHF.

The V call is TRBV7-8, the J call TRBJ1-5; D perhaps matches TRBD1 (6 bases). Looked up from germline, CDR1 is SGHVS and CDR2 is FQNEAQ. V was trimmed by 3 bases and J by 3 bases, leaving 18 bases between them. CDR3 length equals 17 residues. CDR3 amino acids: CASSLQVAQGNNQPQHF. The CDR3 nucleotides are TGTGCCAGCAGCTTGCAAGTGGCCCAGGGGAACAATCAGCCCCAGCATTTT.

This chain links TRBV6-5 with TRBJ1-1; 7 positions agree with TRBD1. The CDR3 has 15 amino acids. CDR1 and CDR2 (germline): MNHEY, SVGAGI. V shed 7 bases, J shed 4 bases, and the junction held 12 bases outside the gene matches. Here the CDR3 reads CASTAPDRVGTEAFF. The DNA for the CDR3 is TGTGCCAGCACGGCCCCCGACAGGGTAGGCACTGAAGCTTTCTTT.

This chain joins TRBV11-2 and TRBJ2-7; a weak D match, TRBD1 (5 bases). Germline-derived CDR1 and CDR2 are SGHAT and FQNNGV. V lost 1 base and J 0 bases, leaving 13 bases between the germline ends. CDR3 length equals 16 residues. CDR3 sequence: CASSLVGRDSSYEQYV. The CDR3 DNA is TGTGCCAGCAGCTTAGTGGGCAGGGATAGCTCCTACGAGCAGTACGTC.

This rearrangement joins TRBV18 to TRBJ1-5, with D unclear. Trimming cost V 5 bases and J 0 bases, with 8 bases left between them. This CDR3 is 14 amino acids long. CDR1 KGHSH and CDR2 LQKENI come from the germline V gene. The CDR3 nucleotides read TGTGCCAGCTCATCTGGCCGTAGCAATCAGCCCCAGCATTTT. This encodes CASSSGRSNQPQHF. Filled out from reference TRBV18 and TRBJ1-5, the complete variable domain reads NAGVMQNPRHLVRRRGQEARLRCSPMKGHSHVYWYRQLPEEGLKFMVYLQKENIIDESGMPKERFSAEFPKEGPSILRIQQVVRGDSAAYFCASSSGRSNQPQHFGDGTRLSIL.

There are a few counts of this clone. The chain joins TRBV18 to TRBJ2-5; D is perhaps TRBD1 (6 bases). The CDR3 contains 16 residues. The germline V and J ends were trimmed by 3 bases and 1 base, with 15 bases remaining between them. Looked up from germline, CDR1 is KGHSH and CDR2 is LQKENI. The CDR3 DNA reads TGTGCCAGCTCACCGCTAACGGGACAAGGCCAAGAGACCCAGTACTTC. Its protein is CASSPLTGQGQETQYF.

The J gene is TRBJ1-6, the V gene TRBV27; 7 bases match TRBD1. V shed 2 bases, J shed 9 bases, and the junction held 7 bases outside the gene matches. The CDR3 length is 15 residues. Looked up from germline, CDR1 is MNHEY and CDR2 is SMNVEV (reference sequence). DNA for the CDR3: TGTGCCAGCAGTTTAGCTTTAGGGGGCGTTTCACCCCTCCACTTT. It codes for CASSLALGGVSPLHF.

The J gene is TRBJ2-3, the V gene TRBV5-5; 7 positions match TRBD2. CDR3 length: 14 amino acids. V lost 4 bases to trimming and J lost 10 bases; unmatched junction nucleotides: 12. Per germline, CDR1 SGHKS and CDR2 YYEKEE (reference sequence). Here the CDR3 reads CASSAGLDSSAQYF. The CDR3 bases are TGTGCCAGCAGCGCCGGACTAGATTCGTCTGCGCAGTATTTT.

The chain recombines TRBV9 with TRBJ2-7; 9 bases map to TRBD2. V lost 0 bases to trimming and J lost 4 bases; unmatched junction nucleotides: 8. Germline CDR1 is SGDLS and CDR2 is YYNGEE. The CDR3 consists of 16 residues. The chain's CDR3 is CASSVGLAGANYEQYF. CDR3 bases: TGTGCCAGCAGCGTAGGGTTAGCGGGGGCTAATTACGAGCAGTACTTC.

V usage is TRBV4-3 and J usage is TRBJ1-1; 7 bases line up with TRBD1. After removal of 1 base from V and 10 bases from J, the junction contained 15 bases not matched to a gene. Germline V lookup: CDR1 LGHNA, CDR2 YSLEER. This CDR3 region has 16 residues. The CDR3 here is CASSQVPRETGRGAFF. Written as DNA, the CDR3 is TGCGCCAGCAGCCAAGTCCCCAGGGAGACAGGGCGGGGAGCTTTCTTT.

The sample holds one count of this clone. The chain links TRBV27 to TRBJ2-1; the match to TRBD2 covers 11 bases. The CDR3 runs 18 residues. Germline V gene lookup returns CDR1 MNHEY and CDR2 SMNVEV (reference sequence). The junction had 18 bases not matched to a gene; V was cut back by 6 bases and J by 8 bases. The DNA for the CDR3 is TGTGCCAGCAGCGTAACCGGGACTAGCGGTCCCTGGATGGATGAGCAGTTCTTC. Protein sequence: CASSVTGTSGPWMDEQFF.

V and J are TRBV9 and TRBJ2-2; possible D gene TRBD2, 7 bases. Trimming left V 2 bases short and J 4 bases short, with 12 bases between. The CDR3 extends over 15 amino acids. The germline V gene has CDR1 SGDLS and CDR2 YYNGEE. CDR3 sequence reads: CASSVGGTPTGELFF. In DNA form, the CDR3 reads TGTGCCAGCAGCGTCGGGGGGACACCCACCGGGGAGCTGTTTTTT.

This sequence joins TRBV7-7 and TRBJ2-3; 7 positions agree with TRBD2. Unmatched junction bases numbered 8, after V lost 5 bases and J lost 0 bases. Germline CDR1 reads SSHAT; CDR2 reads FNYEAQ (reference sequence). The CDR3 contains 16 residues. CDR3 nucleotide sequence: TGTGCCAGCAGCGCGTCAGAGCGGGGCAGCACAGATACGCAGTATTTT. It is translated as CASSASERGSTDTQYF. Filled out from reference TRBV7-7 and TRBJ2-3, the complete variable domain reads GAGVSQSPRYKVTKRGQDVTLRCDPISSHATLYWYQQALGQGPEFLTYFNYEAQPDKSGLPSDRFSAERPEGSISTLTIQRTEQRDSAMYRCASSASERGSTDTQYFGPGTRLTVL.

The rearrangement joins TRBV11-2 to TRBJ1-5; no firm D call. V shed 0 bases and J shed 6 bases, with 9 bases lying between them. Germline V gene lookup returns CDR1 SGHAT and CDR2 FQNNGV. This CDR3 has 14 amino acids. The CDR3 spells CASSLDSPSQPQHF. The DNA of the CDR3 is TGTGCCAGCAGCTTAGACAGTCCCAGTCAGCCCCAGCATTTT.

The CDR3 reads CASSLKQGVREKLFF. The CDR3 nucleotides read TGTGCCAGCAGCCTAAAACAGGGAGTGAGGGAAAAACTGTTTTTT. The V gene is TRBV5-6, the J gene TRBJ1-4; possibly TRBD1 for D (6 bases). CDR1 and CDR2 (germline): SGHDT, YYEEEE. V lost 4 bases to trimming and J lost 8 bases, with 18 bases between them. CDR3 size: 15 residues.

This sequence joins TRBV7-9 and TRBJ1-3; TRBD1 might be the D (5 bases). The CDR3 contains 14 residues. CDR1 SEHNR and CDR2 FQNEAQ come from the germline V gene (reference sequence). The germline V and J ends were trimmed by 3 bases and 1 base, with 7 bases remaining between them. Here the CDR3 reads CASSFGGSGNTIYF. CDR3 DNA sequence: TGTGCCAGCAGCTTCGGGGGGTCTGGAAACACCATATATTTT. Full variable domain (missing parts from reference TRBV7-9 and TRBJ1-3): DTGVSQNPRHKITKRGQNVTFRCDPISEHNRLYWYRQTLGQGPEFLTYFQNEAQLEKSRLLSDRFSAERPKGSFSTLEIQRTEQGDSAMYLCASSFGGSGNTIYFGEGSWLTVV.

This chain links TRBV10-3 with TRBJ1-2; D unclear. Trimming removed 0 bases from V and 3 bases from J, with 11 bases in between. CDR3 size: 15 residues. Germline V gene sequence: CDR1 ENHRY, CDR2 SYGVKD. The CDR3 region is CAISESPTVYYGYTF. CDR3 in DNA: TGTGCCATCAGTGAGTCGCCTACAGTTTACTATGGCTACACCTTC.

The chain has TRBV29-1 and TRBJ1-2; 7 nucleotides line up with TRBD1. After removal of 0 bases from V and 7 bases from J, the junction contained 11 bases not matched to a gene. The CDR3 spans 15 residues. In germline, CDR1 is SQVTM, CDR2 ANQGSEA. DNA for the CDR3: TGCAGCGTTGAAGATTGGGGGACAGCCGCTCTTGGCTACACCTTC. As protein: CSVEDWGTAALGYTF.

The CDR3 loop reads CASSQARGGTGELFF. The CDR3 DNA sequence: TGTGCCAGCAGCCAAGCCCGGGGAGGGACCGGGGAGCTGTTTTTT. This rearrangement joins TRBV14 to TRBJ2-2, with 7 bases fitting TRBD2. Germline V gene lookup returns CDR1 SGHDN and CDR2 FVKESK. The CDR3 covers 15 residues. J lost 5 bases, V lost 1 base, and 4 bases had no gene match.

This chain connects TRBV11-3 to TRBJ1-1; no clear D gene. There are 12 residues in the CDR3. With 3 bases removed from V and 6 bases from J, the gap between germline ends came to 8 bases. The germline gives CDR1 SGHNT, CDR2 YENEEA. As DNA, the CDR3 is TGTGCCAGCAGCTTGAGGGTCTCTGAAGCTTTCTTT. This gives the protein CASSLRVSEAFF.